The 10 T cell receptor beta chains below all came from one sample that was sequenced in a study of long-term antiretroviral therapy in people with HIV (dated by TCRdb to between 2021 and 2023). The immunoSEQ hsTCRB v3.0 assay was used at survey level resolution to sequence the TRB variable region. This immuneACCESS table, as held by TCRdb, lists in-frame sequences with V and J called but not all clones. Of the missing ones, under half trace to an unresolved V gene in checked studies; the others have no known cause. In this sample the table shows some 35,000 clones, approximately 93% of which occur a single time. The ten top clones hold less than 4% of the sample. The sample here was unsorted PBMCs, taken around 5.3 years after starting antiretroviral therapy. The source of these receptors is a woman between 50 and 59 years old with HIV.

Worth noting for this clone: At one end the junction does not follow the germline gene, possibly because of a read error. This sequence joins TRBV7-7 and TRBJ1-1; no clear D. Germline CDR1 and CDR2: SSHAT and FNYEAQ (reference sequence). The CDR3 consists of 13 residues. CDR3 amino acids: CASSLDRDTEAFF. Here the CDR3 DNA reads TGTGCTAGCAGCTTAGATAGGGACACTGAAGCTTTCTTT.

The genes are TRBV7-2 and TRBJ1-3; perhaps TRBD1 as D (6 bases). The V end lost 2 bases, the J end lost 0 bases, and 8 bases lay between the germline ends. The CDR3 sequence is 15 residues long. The germline CDR1 and CDR2 sequences are SGHTA and FQGNSA. DNA of the CDR3: TGTGCCAGCAGCTTATCGGGGGCCTCTGGAAACACCATATATTTT. Protein: CASSLSGASGNTIYF.

V usage is TRBV7-2 and J usage is TRBJ2-5; a possible D gene is TRBD1 (5 bases). The CDR3 is 15 residues long. V was cut by 3 bases and J by 2 bases, with 13 bases left in between. Germline loops: CDR1 SGHTA, CDR2 FQGNSA. The CDR3: CASSLGRTTQETQYF. In DNA form, the CDR3 reads TGTGCCAGCAGCTTGGGGCGGACAACTCAAGAGACCCAGTACTTC.

This clone was observed a single time. The CDR3 sequence: CASSQAREQYF. For the CDR3, the DNA is TGCGCCAGCAGCCAAGCGAGGGAGCAGTACTTC. The V and J genes are TRBV4-1 and TRBJ2-7; D is undetermined. V was shortened by 1 base and J by 7 bases, with 5 bases between the two germline ends. This CDR3 comprises 11 residues. Germline CDR1 MGHRA, CDR2 YSYEKL.

The V and J genes are TRBV19 and TRBJ2-3, with 8 bases fitting TRBD1. The CDR3 consists of 14 residues. The V gene end was trimmed by 6 bases and the J gene end by 6 bases; junction bases not matched to a gene: 8. Germline-derived CDR1 and CDR2 are LNHDA and SQIVND (reference sequence). CDR3 bases: TGTGCCAGTAGACATCAGGGGGCAACTGATACGCAGTATTTT. Its translation is CASRHQGATDTQYF.

The V gene is TRBV5-1, the J gene TRBJ2-7; weak D call: TRBD2 (6 bases). Trimming took 0 bases from V and 5 from J, leaving 15 bases between them. This CDR3 is 15 amino acids long. Germline V CDR1 and CDR2: SGHRS, YFSETQ. The CDR3 sequence is CASSLARGPGDEQYF. CDR3 bases: TGCGCCAGCAGCTTGGCTAGAGGGCCGGGGGACGAGCAGTACTTC.

This clone was recorded once. V and J are TRBV5-1 and TRBJ1-5; tentative D call: TRBD1 (6 bases). The V gene lost 1 base and the J gene lost 0 bases, with 8 bases spanning the gap. This CDR3 region has 15 residues. Germline loops: CDR1 SGHRS, CDR2 YFSETQ. The CDR3 sequence: CASSLQGSSNQPQHF. DNA for the CDR3: TGCGCCAGCAGCTTGCAGGGGAGTAGCAATCAGCCCCAGCATTTT.

V usage is TRBV15 and J usage is TRBJ2-7, with D possibly matching TRBD2 (6 bases). There are 15 residues in the CDR3. Germline V CDR1 and CDR2: LNHNV, YYDKDF (reference sequence). The V end was cut by 3 bases, the J end by 5 bases, with 17 bases between. DNA for the CDR3: TGTGCCACCAGCAGGAGCTTCGGGGGTTTCGACGAGCAGTACTTC. This translates into CATSRSFGGFDEQYF.

The J gene is TRBJ1-1, the V gene TRBV15; weak D call: TRBD1 (5 bases). Germline CDR1 reads LNHNV; CDR2 reads YYDKDF (reference sequence). The CDR3 contains 14 residues. V was cut by 0 bases and J by 5 bases, with 10 bases left in between. The CDR3 DNA sequence: TGTGCCACCAGCAGAGATCGGGGGAGGACTGAAGCTTTCTTT. Residues: CATSRDRGRTEAFF.

The V and J genes are TRBV27 and TRBJ1-4; maybe TRBD1 (5 bases). V lost 6 bases, J lost 0 bases, and 8 bases lay in between. The CDR3 is made up of 14 amino acids. In germline, CDR1 is MNHEY, CDR2 SMNVEV (reference sequence). CDR3 DNA sequence: TGTGCCAGCAGCCGAGGGGCAACTAATGAAAAACTGTTTTTT. This encodes CASSRGATNEKLFF.